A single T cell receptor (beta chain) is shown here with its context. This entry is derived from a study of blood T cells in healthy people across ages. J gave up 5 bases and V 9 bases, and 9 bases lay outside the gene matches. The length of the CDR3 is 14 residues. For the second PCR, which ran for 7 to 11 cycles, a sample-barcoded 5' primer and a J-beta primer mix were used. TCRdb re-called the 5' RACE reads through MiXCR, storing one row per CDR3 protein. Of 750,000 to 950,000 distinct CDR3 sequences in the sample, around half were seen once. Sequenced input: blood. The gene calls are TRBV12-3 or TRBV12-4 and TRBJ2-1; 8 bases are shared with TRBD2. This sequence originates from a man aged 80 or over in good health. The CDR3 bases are TGTGCCAGTGAACTAGCGGTCCAGAACAATGAGCAGTTCTTC. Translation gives CASELAVQNNEQFF.